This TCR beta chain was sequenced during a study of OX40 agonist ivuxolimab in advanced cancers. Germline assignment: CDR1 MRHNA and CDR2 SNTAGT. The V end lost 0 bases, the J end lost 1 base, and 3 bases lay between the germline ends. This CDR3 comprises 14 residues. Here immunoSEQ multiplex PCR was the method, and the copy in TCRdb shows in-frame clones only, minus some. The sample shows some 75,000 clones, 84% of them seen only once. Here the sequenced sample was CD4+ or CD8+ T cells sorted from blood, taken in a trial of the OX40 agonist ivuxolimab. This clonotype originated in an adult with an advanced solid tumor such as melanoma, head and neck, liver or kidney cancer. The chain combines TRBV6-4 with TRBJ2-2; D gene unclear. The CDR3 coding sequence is TGTGCCAGCAGTGACTCAGGGAACACCGGGGAGCTGTTTTTT. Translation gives CASSDSGNTGELFF.